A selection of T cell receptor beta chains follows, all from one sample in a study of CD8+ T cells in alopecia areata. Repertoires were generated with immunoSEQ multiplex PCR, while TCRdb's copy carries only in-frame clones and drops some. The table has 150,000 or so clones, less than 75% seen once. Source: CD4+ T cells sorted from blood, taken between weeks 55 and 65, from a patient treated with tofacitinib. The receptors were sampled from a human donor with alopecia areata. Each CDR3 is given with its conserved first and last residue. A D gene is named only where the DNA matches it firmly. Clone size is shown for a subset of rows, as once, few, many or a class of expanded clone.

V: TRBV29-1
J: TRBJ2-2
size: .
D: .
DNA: TGCAGCGTTGACAGGGGACCCGGGGAGCTGTTTTTT
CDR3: CSVDRGPGELFF

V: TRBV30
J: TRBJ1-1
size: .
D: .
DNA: TGTGCCTGGAGAGGGGCAGGGAGGATTGGTACTGAAGCTTTCTTT
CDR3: CAWRGAGRIGTEAFF

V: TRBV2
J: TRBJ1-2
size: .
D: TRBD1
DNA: TGTGCCAGCAGCACAGGGGACGGCTACACCTTC
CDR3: CASSTGDGYTF

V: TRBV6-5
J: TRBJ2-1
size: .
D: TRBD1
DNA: TGTGCCAGCAGTTACAGCCACAGGGGATCCTACAATGAGCAGTTCTTC
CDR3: CASSYSHRGSYNEQFF

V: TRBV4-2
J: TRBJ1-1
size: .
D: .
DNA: TGTGCCAGCAGCCCGCGTGTGGTCGGGACTGAAGCTTTCTTT
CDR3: CASSPRVVGTEAFF

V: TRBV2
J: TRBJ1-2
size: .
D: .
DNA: TGTGCCAGCACCGGGTCTCCCCTCAATGGCTACACCTTC
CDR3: CASTGSPLNGYTF

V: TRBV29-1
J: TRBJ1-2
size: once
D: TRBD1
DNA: TGCAGCGTCGGCTCCGGACAGGCCTCTATGGGTGGCACCTTC
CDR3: CSVGSGQASMGGTF

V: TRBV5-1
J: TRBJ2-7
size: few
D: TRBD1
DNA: TGCGCCAGCAGCCCGCTGACAGGGAGTTTCTACGAGCAGTACTTC
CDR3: CASSPLTGSFYEQYF

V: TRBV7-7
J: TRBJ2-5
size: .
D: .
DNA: TGTGCCAGCAGCCCCTGGACTGGGGAGGAGACCCAGTACTTC
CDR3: CASSPWTGEETQYF

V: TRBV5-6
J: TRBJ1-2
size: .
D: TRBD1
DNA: TGTGCCAGCAGCTTGGCCACAGGGGGCGTCTACACCTTC
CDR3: CASSLATGGVYTF

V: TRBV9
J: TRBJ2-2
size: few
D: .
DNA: TGTGCCAGCAGCGTTGGATTAGCGGCAACCGGGGAGCTGTTTTTT
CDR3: CASSVGLAATGELFF

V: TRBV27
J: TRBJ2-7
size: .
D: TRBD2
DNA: TGTGCCAGCAGCCCTCTCGGGGGGGTCGAGCAGTACTTC
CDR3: CASSPLGGVEQYF

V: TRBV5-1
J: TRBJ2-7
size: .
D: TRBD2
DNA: TGCGCCAGCAGCCTCTCGGCCGGGGGAGGGCTAGCCGAGCAGTACTTC
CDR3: CASSLSAGGGLAEQYF

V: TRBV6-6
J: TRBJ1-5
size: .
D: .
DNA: TGTGCCAGCAGTTACGATCAGCCCCAGCATTTT
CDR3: CASSYDQPQHF

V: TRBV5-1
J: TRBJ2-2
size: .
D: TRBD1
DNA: TGCGCCAGCAGCTTGACAGGGGACACCGGGGAGCTGTTTTTT
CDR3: CASSLTGDTGELFF

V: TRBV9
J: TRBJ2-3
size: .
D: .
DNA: TGTGCCAGCAGCGTAACCAGACACACAGATACGCAGTATTTT
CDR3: CASSVTRHTDTQYF

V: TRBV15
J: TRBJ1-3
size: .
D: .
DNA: TGTGCCACCAGCAGGGTCCATCGCCTCTCTGGAAACACCATATATTTT
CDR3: CATSRVHRLSGNTIYF

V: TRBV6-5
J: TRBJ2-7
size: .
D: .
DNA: TGTGCCAGCAGTTACGGGGGTGGCACCTCCTACGAGCAGTACTTC
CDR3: CASSYGGGTSYEQYF

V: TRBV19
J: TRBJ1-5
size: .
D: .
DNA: TGTGCCAGTAGTTTTCGGGACCAGCCCCAGCATTTT
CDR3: CASSFRDQPQHF

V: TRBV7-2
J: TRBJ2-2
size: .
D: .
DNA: TGTGCCAGCACCAAAGCTCCAGGGGCCGCCGGGGAGCTGTTTTTT
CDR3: CASTKAPGAAGELFF

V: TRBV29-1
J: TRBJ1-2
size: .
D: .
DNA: TGCAGCGTTGAAGATCGTAGTCGCAGACAGCCCCTCTATGGCTACACCTTC
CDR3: CSVEDRSRRQPLYGYTF

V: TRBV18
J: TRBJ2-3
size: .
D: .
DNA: TGTGCCAGCTCACCGGACAGCACAGATACGCAGTATTTT
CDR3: CASSPDSTDTQYF

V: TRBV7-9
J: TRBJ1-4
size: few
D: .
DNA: TGTGCCAGCAGCTTACTGTGGGGAGACGGTGCTGAAAAACTGTTTTTT
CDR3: CASSLLWGDGAEKLFF

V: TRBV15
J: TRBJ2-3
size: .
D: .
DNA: TGTGCCACCAGCAGAGTTGGTAGGACGCAGTATTTT
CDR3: CATSRVGRTQYF

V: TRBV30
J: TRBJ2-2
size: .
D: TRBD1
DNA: TGTGCCTGGACAACAGGGGGCCCCGGGGAGCTGTTTTTT
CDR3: CAWTTGGPGELFF

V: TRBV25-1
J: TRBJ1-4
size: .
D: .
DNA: TGTGCCAGCACCGAGGAGGGAAGGTTCTCGACTAATGAAAAACTGTTTTTT
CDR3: CASTEEGRFSTNEKLFF

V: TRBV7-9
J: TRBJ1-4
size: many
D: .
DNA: TGTGCCAGCAGCTTTGGGTTGGGCAGGCCAAGGGATGAAAAACTGTTTTTT
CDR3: CASSFGLGRPRDEKLFF

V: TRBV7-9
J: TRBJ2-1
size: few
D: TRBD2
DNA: TGTGCCAGCAGCCCCCTGGGGGGGTGGAACAATGAGCAGTTCTTC
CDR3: CASSPLGGWNNEQFF

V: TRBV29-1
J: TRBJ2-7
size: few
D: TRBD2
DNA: TGCAGCGTTGTAAGTCTAGCGGGCAGCTACGAGCAGTACTTC
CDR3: CSVVSLAGSYEQYF

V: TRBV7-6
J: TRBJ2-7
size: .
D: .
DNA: TGTGCCAGCAGCCTAGTCGCGACACTTGAAGGTCTTTTTCACGAGCAGTACTTC
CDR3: CASSLVATLEGLFHEQYF

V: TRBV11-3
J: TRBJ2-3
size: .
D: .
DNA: TGTGCCAGCAGCTCTGGTGGGCCTGATACGCAGTATTTT
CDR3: CASSSGGPDTQYF

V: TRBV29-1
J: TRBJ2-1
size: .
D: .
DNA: TGCAGCGTGGGGGTCATGGGGGCCTCCTACAATGAGCAGTTCTTC
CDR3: CSVGVMGASYNEQFF

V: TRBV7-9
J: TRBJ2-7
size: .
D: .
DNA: TGTGCCAGCAGCCAACGGGACGACGAGCAGTACTTC
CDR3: CASSQRDDEQYF

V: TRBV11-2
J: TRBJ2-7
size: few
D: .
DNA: TGTGCCAGCAGCCCCCCAGCTCGGGGAACCTACGAGCAGTACTTC
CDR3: CASSPPARGTYEQYF

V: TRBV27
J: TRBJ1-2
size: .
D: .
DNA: TGTGCCAGCAGTTTATCGGAGGGATCGCCCTATGGCTACACCTTC
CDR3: CASSLSEGSPYGYTF

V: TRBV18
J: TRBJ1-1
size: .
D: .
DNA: TGTGCCAGCTCCCCGGGGGGGGGACAGAACACTGAAGCTTTCTTT
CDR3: CASSPGGGQNTEAFF

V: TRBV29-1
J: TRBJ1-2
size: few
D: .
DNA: TGCAGCGTTGTCGGGACTCCGGAGGGTGGCTACACCTTC
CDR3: CSVVGTPEGGYTF

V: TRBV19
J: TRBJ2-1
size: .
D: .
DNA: TGTGCCAGTAGCCAAACATCCGGGACGGTCTACAATGAGCAGTTCTTC
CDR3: CASSQTSGTVYNEQFF

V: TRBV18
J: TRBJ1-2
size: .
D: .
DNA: TGTGCCAGCTCACCCTCAAACCGGGGCAACAACTATGGCTACACCTTC
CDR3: CASSPSNRGNNYGYTF

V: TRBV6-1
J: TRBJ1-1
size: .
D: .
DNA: TGTGCCAGCAGTGAATTTCAGGCGAACACTGAAGCTTTCTTT
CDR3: CASSEFQANTEAFF

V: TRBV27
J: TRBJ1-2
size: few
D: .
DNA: TGTGCCAGCAGTTTAACTCTGTACGGAGGCGGCTACACCTTC
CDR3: CASSLTLYGGGYTF

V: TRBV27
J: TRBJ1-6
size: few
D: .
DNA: TGTGCCAGCAGAATGACAGGTCCGCCATCACCCCTCCACTTT
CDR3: CASRMTGPPSPLHF

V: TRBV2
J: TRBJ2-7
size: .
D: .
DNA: TGTGCCAGCAGTGAAAAACGGGGGAAACACGAGCAGTACTTC
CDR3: CASSEKRGKHEQYF

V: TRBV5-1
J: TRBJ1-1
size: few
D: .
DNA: TGCGCCAGCAGCTCCAATTCGGGACAAAAAAACACTGAAGCTTTCTTT
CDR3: CASSSNSGQKNTEAFF

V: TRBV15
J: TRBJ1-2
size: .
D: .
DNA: TGTGCCACCAGCAGAGATGGGCCGGGTCTAGGCTACACCTTC
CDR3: CATSRDGPGLGYTF

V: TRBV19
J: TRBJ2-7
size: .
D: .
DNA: TGTGCCAGTAGCCCGACGGTCGGCAACCAGCTAATATCCTACGAGCAGTACTTC
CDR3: CASSPTVGNQLISYEQYF

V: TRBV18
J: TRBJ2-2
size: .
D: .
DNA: TGTGCCAGCTCACCAAGACTCTCCCTCCAGGACACCGGGGAGCTGTTTTTT
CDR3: CASSPRLSLQDTGELFF

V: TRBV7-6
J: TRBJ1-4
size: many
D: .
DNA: TGTGCCAGCAGCTTGTCCGTGGGGTCAGGGTCGAATGAAAAACTGTTTTTT
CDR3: CASSLSVGSGSNEKLFF

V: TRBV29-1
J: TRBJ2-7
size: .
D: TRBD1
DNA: TGCAGCGCAAAACAGGGGGTTCTAGGAGAGCAGTACTTC
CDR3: CSAKQGVLGEQYF

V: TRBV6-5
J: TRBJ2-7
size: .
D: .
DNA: TGTGCCAGCATCCAGGCAGGTTCCTACGAGCAGTACTTC
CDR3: CASIQAGSYEQYF

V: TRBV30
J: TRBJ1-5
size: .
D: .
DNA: TGTGCCTGGGCGCCCCAGGCCATGGGTCAGCCCCAGCATTTT
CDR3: CAWAPQAMGQPQHF

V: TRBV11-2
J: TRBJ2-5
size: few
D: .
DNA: TGTGCCAGCAGCCCCGGAGGGTCCCTACAAGAGACCCAGTACTTC
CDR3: CASSPGGSLQETQYF

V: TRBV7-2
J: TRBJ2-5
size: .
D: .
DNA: TGTGCCAGCAGCTTAGTGTGGGACTCCCAAGAGACCCAGTACTTC
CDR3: CASSLVWDSQETQYF

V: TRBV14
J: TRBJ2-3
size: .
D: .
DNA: TGTGCCAGCAGCCCCAGGCCCCAAACAGATACGCAGTATTTT
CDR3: CASSPRPQTDTQYF

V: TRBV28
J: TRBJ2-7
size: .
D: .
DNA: TGTGCCAGCACGTCCGGGCCGACCTACGAGCAGTACTTC
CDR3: CASTSGPTYEQYF

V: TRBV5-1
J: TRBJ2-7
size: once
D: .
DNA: TGCGCCAGCAGCTTGTTGGCCGACTACGAGCAGTACTTC
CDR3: CASSLLADYEQYF

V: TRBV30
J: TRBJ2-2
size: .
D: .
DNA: TGTGCCTGGAGTGTACTCCGGGGGACGAACACCGGGGAGCTGTTTTTT
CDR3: CAWSVLRGTNTGELFF

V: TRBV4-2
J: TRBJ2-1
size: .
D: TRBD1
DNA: TGTGCCAGCAGCCCAGACAGGGTCAATGAGCAGTTCTTC
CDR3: CASSPDRVNEQFF

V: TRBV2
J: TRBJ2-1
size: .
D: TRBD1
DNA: TGTGCCAGCAAGGGGACAGGGTCCAATGAGCAGTTCTTC
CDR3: CASKGTGSNEQFF